This record covers a single T cell receptor (beta chain). Its antigen remains unknown. This sample was taken from a study of pediatric ulcerative colitis. Study observations and caveats: Two rectal clonotypes were found only in ulcerative colitis patients, all of them.

The V gene's germline CDR1 is SGHTS and CDR2 YDEGEE. The CDR3 has 15 amino acids. Germline trimming cut 2 bases from V and 4 bases from J; bases unmatched to any gene: 4. Sequencing depth was up to 500,000 reads per sample. Repertoires were generated with immunoSEQ multiplex PCR, while TCRdb's copy carries only in-frame clones and drops some. The sample shows 30,000 to 35,000 clones, roughly 81% of them seen only once. Rectal tissue came from one to two pinch biopsies taken at colonoscopy. The sequencing sample was made of gut tissue. This clonotype was sampled from a boy younger than 18 with mild ulcerative colitis. The gene calls are TRBV5-8 and TRBJ2-1, with TRBD1 matching over 9 bases. The CDR3 loop reads CASSLGTGRYNEQFF. Here the CDR3 DNA reads TGTGCCAGCAGCTTAGGGACAGGGAGGTACAATGAGCAGTTCTTC.